Listed here are 7 T cell receptor beta chains from one sample, sequenced in a study of cytomegalovirus exposure and HLA in healthy donors. The PCR contained 60 Vbeta and 13 Jbeta primers. The protocol was immunoSEQ multiplex PCR, while the TCRdb copy is restricted to in-frame clones and leaves out a portion. Found here are 150,000 to 200,000 clones, 80% of them singletons; the top ten hold roughly 5%. Source material: PBMCs. These receptors were taken from a middle-aged man in good health and CMV-seronegative.

The chain has TRBV4-3 and TRBJ1-3; 7 bases fit TRBD1. Germline loops: CDR1 LGHNA, CDR2 YSLEER. This CDR3 region has 15 residues. J lost 1 base, V lost 8 bases, and 8 bases had no gene match. CDR3 coding DNA: TGCGCCAGCTCGGCTGGGGACAGTTCTGGAAACACCATATATTTT. This encodes CASSAGDSSGNTIYF.

The chain carries TRBV5-1 and TRBJ1-5; D possibly corresponds to TRBD1 (5 bases). Germline V lookup: CDR1 SGHRS, CDR2 YFSETQ. The length of the CDR3 is 13 residues. V was pared by 2 bases and J by 5 bases, with 8 bases between. The CDR3, as DNA: TGCGCCAGCAGCTTTATAGGGGATCAGCCCCAGCATTTT. It is translated as CASSFIGDQPQHF.

The chain uses TRBV9 and TRBJ1-1; no definite D call. CDR3 length equals 15 residues. Trimming pared 4 bases from V and 4 bases from J, leaving 17 bases between. Germline CDR1 reads SGDLS; CDR2 reads YYNGEE. CDR3 DNA: TGTGCCAGCAGCCCCCGACCCGGGGAGGCCACTGAAGCTTTCTTT. This encodes CASSPRPGEATEAFF. The full variable domain, completed using reference TRBV9 and TRBJ1-1, is DSGVTQTPKHLITATGQRVTLRCSPRSGDLSVYWYQQSLDQGLQFLIQYYNGEERAKGNILERFSAQQFPDLHSELNLSSLELGDSALYFCASSPRPGEATEAFFGQGTRLTVV.

V and J are TRBV7-2 and TRBJ2-3; TRBD1 is a possible D gene (5 bases). The CDR3 has 16 residues. Per germline, CDR1 SGHTA and CDR2 FQGNSA. Trimming shortened V by 1 base and J by 4 bases, and 15 bases separated the two germline ends. The CDR3 DNA follows: TGTGCCAGCAGCTTAGGGGGCCCCCGAAGGGCAGATACGCAGTATTTT. This codes for CASSLGGPRRADTQYF.

CDR3 DNA: TGTGCCAGCAGTTTAGGACAGGGGGCGGCCGGGGAGCTGTTTTTT. Translated, it gives CASSLGQGAAGELFF. This chain uses TRBV6-5 with TRBJ2-2, with 11 bases aligning to TRBD1. V was pared by 4 bases and J by 6 bases, with 4 bases of the junction left unmatched. Germline CDR1 is MNHEY and CDR2 is SVGAGI. This CDR3 has 15 residues.

The J gene is TRBJ2-4, the V gene TRBV7-8; a weak D match, TRBD2 (6 bases). Trimming removed 3 bases at V and 0 bases at J, with 12 bases between. This CDR3 is built from 16 residues. The germline V gene encodes CDR1 SGHVS and CDR2 FQNEAQ. CDR3 amino acids: CASSLGGQGAKNIQYF. CDR3 nucleotides: TGTGCCAGCAGCTTGGGAGGTCAGGGAGCCAAAAACATTCAGTACTTC.

J is TRBJ1-6 and V is TRBV5-4; 12 positions agree with TRBD1. The trim removed 4 bases at V and 7 bases at J, leaving 9 bases unmatched. There are 17 residues in the CDR3. Germline V lookup: CDR1 SGHNT, CDR2 YYREEE (reference sequence). The CDR3 DNA sequence: TGTGCCAGCAGCGCGGGACAGGGGGCTATACGAAATTCACCCCTCCACTTT. It specifies CASSAGQGAIRNSPLHF.